What follows describes a single T cell receptor beta chain. Some clones are missing from TCRdb's copy, which holds only in-frame ones; the method was immunoSEQ multiplex PCR. The table includes fewer than 75,000 clones, less than 80% detected once. These data are taken from a study of memory CD4+ T cells and cytomegalovirus serostatus. As for the study in general: Of the healthy Belgian adults, 9 were CMV seropositive and 20 to 30 seronegative.

This CDR3 is 12 amino acids long. The ends were cut back, 6 bases at V and 11 bases at J, with 17 bases in the middle. Germline loops: CDR1 SGHVS, CDR2 FQNEAQ. The sort gate was single viable CD3+CD4+CD8-CD45RO+ cells for memory CD4+ T cells. CMV serostatus came from serum IgG against pp150, pp28, p38, p52. The chain is built from TRBV7-8 and TRBJ2-7, with a possible D match to TRBD2 (6 bases). Source material: memory CD4+ T cells from blood. The TCR originated in an adult in good health and CMV-seronegative. The DNA for the CDR3 is TGTGCCAGCAGGGGCCCCGGTGGAGGGAAGTACTTC. Translation: CASRGPGGGKYF.